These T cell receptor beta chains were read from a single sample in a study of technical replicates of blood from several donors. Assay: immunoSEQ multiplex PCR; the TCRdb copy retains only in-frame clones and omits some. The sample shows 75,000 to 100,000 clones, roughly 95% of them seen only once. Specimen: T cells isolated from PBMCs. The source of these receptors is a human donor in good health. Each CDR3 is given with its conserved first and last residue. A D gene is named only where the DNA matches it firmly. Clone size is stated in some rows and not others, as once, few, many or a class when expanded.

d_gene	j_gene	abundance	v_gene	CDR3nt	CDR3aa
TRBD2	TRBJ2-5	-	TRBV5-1	TGCGCCAGCAGCGGTCTAGCGGGAGCAGGAGAGACCCAGTACTTC	CASSGLAGAGETQYF
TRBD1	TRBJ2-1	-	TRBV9	TGTGCCAGCAGCCTCCGAGGGACAGTAAACTACAATGAGCAGTTCTTC	CASSLRGTVNYNEQFF
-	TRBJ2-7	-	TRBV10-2	TGCGCCAGCAGTGAGCCACGGGGCTACGAGCAGTACTTC	CASSEPRGYEQYF
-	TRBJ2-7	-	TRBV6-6	TGTGCCAGCCGTCTAGCCCCCTACGAGCAGTACTTC	CASRLAPYEQYF
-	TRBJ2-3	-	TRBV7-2	TGTGCCAGCAGCGTCCGACTAGATACGCAGTATTTT	CASSVRLDTQYF
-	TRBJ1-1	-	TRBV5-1	TGCGCCAGCAGCTTGCTACAGGGAGTGGGCACTGAAGCTTTCTTT	CASSLLQGVGTEAFF
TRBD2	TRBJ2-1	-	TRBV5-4	TGTGCCAGCAGCAAGCGGGAAGGGTTGGCTAATGAGCAGTTCTTC	CASSKREGLANEQFF
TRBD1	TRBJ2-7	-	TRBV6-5	TGTGCCAGCAGTTATGTGGGGACAGGGTTGTACGAGCAGTACTTC	CASSYVGTGLYEQYF
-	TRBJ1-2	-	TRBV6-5	TGTGCCAGCAGTTACTCGAACTTATATGGCTACACCTTC	CASSYSNLYGYTF
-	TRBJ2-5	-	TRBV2	TGTGCCAGCCGTTTACGGGAGACCCAGTACTTC	CASRLRETQYF
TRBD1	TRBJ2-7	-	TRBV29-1	TGCAGCGCCGGGACAGGGCACGACGAGCAGTACTTC	CSAGTGHDEQYF
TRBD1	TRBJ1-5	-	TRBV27	TGTGCCAGCAGTTTATTCGGGACAGGGAAGTTGGGTCAGCCCCAGCATTTT	CASSLFGTGKLGQPQHF
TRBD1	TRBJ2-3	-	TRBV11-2	TGTGCCAGCTGGACACAGGGGAGCACAGATACGCAGTATTTT	CASWTQGSTDTQYF
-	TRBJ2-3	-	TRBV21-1	TGTGCCAGCAGCGCCCTGGCGGGGCTAGTCCGCGATACGCAGTATTTT	CASSALAGLVRDTQYF
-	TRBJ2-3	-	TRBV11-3	TGTGCCAGCACCCTGCCGGGGGAGACGCAGTATTTT	CASTLPGETQYF
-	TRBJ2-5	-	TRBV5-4	TGTGCCAGCAGCTTTTCCCTAGGTCTGGAGACCCAGTACTTC	CASSFSLGLETQYF
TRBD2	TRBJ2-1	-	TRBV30	TGTGCCTGGAGTGAATTAAGCGGGGTCAATGAGCAGTTCTTC	CAWSELSGVNEQFF
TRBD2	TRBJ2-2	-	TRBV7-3	TGTGCCAGCAGCACGACTAGCGGGAGAAGCACCGGGGAGCTGTTTTTT	CASSTTSGRSTGELFF
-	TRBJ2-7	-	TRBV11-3	TGTGCCAGCAGCGATCGAAGCGGGCTATACGAGCAGTACTTC	CASSDRSGLYEQYF
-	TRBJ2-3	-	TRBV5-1	TGCGCCAGCAGCTTGGACGTCTACACAGATACGCAGTATTTT	CASSLDVYTDTQYF
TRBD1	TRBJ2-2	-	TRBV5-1	TGCGCCAGCCTAGACAGGGGGCATGGCACCGGGGAGCTGTTTTTT	CASLDRGHGTGELFF
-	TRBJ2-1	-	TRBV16	TGTGCCAGCAGCCATCTAGGTGGGAGCAATGAGCAGTTCTTC	CASSHLGGSNEQFF
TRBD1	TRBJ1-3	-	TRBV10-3	TGTGCCATCAGTGAGGGACAGGGGGACGGAAACACCATATATTTT	CAISEGQGDGNTIYF
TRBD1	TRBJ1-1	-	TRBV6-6	TGTGCCAGCAGCGGACAGGGGTCGAACACTGAAGCTTTCTTT	CASSGQGSNTEAFF
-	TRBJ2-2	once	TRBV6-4	TGTGCCAGCAGACAGCGGGCTAACACCGGGGAGCTGTTTTTT	CASRQRANTGELFF
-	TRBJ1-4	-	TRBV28	TGTGCCAGCGGGGGGAACAGACCTAATGAAAAACTGTTTTTT	CASGGNRPNEKLFF
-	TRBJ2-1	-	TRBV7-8	TGTGCCAGCAGCTCCTCCTTTTCGAGTACTAATGAGCAGTTCTTC	CASSSSFSSTNEQFF
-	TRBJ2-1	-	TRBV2	TGTGCCAGCAGTAAAAGGGTAGCGCCCAATGAGCAGTTCTTC	CASSKRVAPNEQFF
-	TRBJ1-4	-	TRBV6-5	TGTGCCAGCAGCCCCCCAGGGCGGAATGAAAAACTGTTTTTT	CASSPPGRNEKLFF